A selection of T cell receptor beta chains follows, all from one sample in a study of blood T cell repertoires in COVID-19. Repertoires were generated with immunoSEQ multiplex PCR, while TCRdb's copy carries only in-frame clones and drops some. The sample records some 190,000 clones, approximately 85% being singletons. The sequenced sample consisted of peripheral blood. The receptors come from a woman aged 70-85 years with active or convalescent COVID-19. The CDR3 runs from the conserved cysteine through the conserved F or W. Fields, in order: J gene, clone size, D gene, V gene, CDR3 length, CDR3 protein, CDR3 DNA. D genes are given only for firm matches. The listing skips clone size in some rows; elsewhere it reads once, few, many or a size class.

TRBJ2-7 | NA | TRBD1 | TRBV6-6 | 14 | CASSYGQGAYEQYF | TGTGCCAGCAGTTACGGACAGGGGGCATACGAGCAGTACTTC
TRBJ2-5 | once | NA | TRBV4-1 | 14 | CASSQTGRRETQYF | TGCGCCAGCAGCCAAACAGGGCGGAGAGAGACCCAGTACTTC
TRBJ2-5 | NA | NA | TRBV12-1 | 13 | CASSFSEQETQYF | TGTGCCAGCAGCTTCAGCGAACAAGAGACCCAGTACTTC
TRBJ2-1 | NA | TRBD1 | TRBV7-2 | 15 | CASRYGDRENNEQFF | TGTGCCAGCCGATATGGGGACAGGGAAAATAATGAGCAGTTCTTC
TRBJ1-5 | NA | NA | TRBV19 | 15 | CASSELGALNQPQHF | TGTGCCAGTAGTGAATTGGGAGCCCTGAATCAGCCCCAGCATTTT
TRBJ2-1 | NA | TRBD2 | TRBV2 | 17 | CASSGGPLAGVQNEQFF | TGTGCCAGCAGTGGGGGTCCACTAGCGGGAGTACAGAATGAGCAGTTCTTC
TRBJ2-7 | NA | TRBD2 | TRBV5-6 | 16 | CASSLAGSGINGEQYF | TGTGCCAGCAGCTTGGCCGGTAGCGGGATAAACGGCGAGCAGTACTTC
TRBJ1-2 | NA | TRBD1 | TRBV19 | 13 | CASNIGQGYGYTF | TGTGCCAGTAACATCGGACAGGGCTATGGCTACACCTTC
TRBJ2-1 | NA | TRBD2 | TRBV7-9 | 18 | CASSTPGTSGSRGDEQFF | TGTGCCAGCAGCACCCCCGGGACTAGCGGGAGTAGGGGGGATGAGCAGTTCTTC
TRBJ2-3 | NA | TRBD2 | TRBV5-1 | 16 | CASSERLAGGRDTQYF | TGCGCCAGCAGCGAAAGACTAGCGGGAGGGCGAGATACGCAGTATTTT
TRBJ2-2 | NA | TRBD2 | TRBV27 | 16 | CASSPKGLAATGELFF | TGTGCCAGCAGTCCGAAGGGACTAGCGGCCACCGGGGAGCTGTTTTTT
TRBJ2-2 | NA | TRBD2 | TRBV5-1 | 15 | CASSLVAGVVGELFF | TGCGCCAGCAGCTTGGTAGCGGGAGTGGTCGGGGAGCTGTTTTTT
TRBJ2-7 | NA | TRBD2 | TRBV4-2 | 14 | CASSQIAGTYEQYF | TGTGCCAGCAGCCAAATAGCGGGGACCTACGAGCAGTACTTC
TRBJ2-3 | NA | NA | TRBV18 | 15 | CASLFTGAVTDTQYF | TGTGCCAGCTTATTTACGGGAGCGGTCACAGATACGCAGTATTTT
TRBJ2-7 | few | TRBD2 | TRBV28 | 14 | CASSRTSGGYEQYF | TGTGCCAGCAGCCGGACTAGCGGGGGCTACGAGCAGTACTTC
TRBJ2-1 | NA | TRBD2 | TRBV15 | 21 | CATSRDTPGLAGARSYNEQFF | TGTGCCACCAGCAGAGATACCCCGGGACTAGCGGGAGCGCGCTCCTACAATGAGCAGTTCTTC
TRBJ2-2 | NA | TRBD2 | TRBV19 | 17 | CATRGAGGRSNTGELFF | TGTGCCACTAGGGGAGCGGGAGGACGATCTAACACCGGGGAGCTGTTTTTT
TRBJ1-1 | NA | NA | TRBV18 | 14 | CASSPSQVHTEAFF | TGTGCCAGCTCACCAAGCCAGGTGCACACTGAAGCTTTCTTT
TRBJ2-5 | NA | NA | TRBV5-4 | 15 | CASSPGDRLQETQYF | TGTGCCAGCAGCCCGGGGGACAGACTGCAAGAGACCCAGTACTTC
TRBJ2-1 | NA | NA | TRBV30 | 15 | CAWRTTTLSYNEQFF | TGTGCCTGGAGGACTACTACTTTATCCTACAATGAGCAGTTCTTC
TRBJ2-7 | few | TRBD2 | TRBV5-1 | 18 | CASSSGLAGGPSSYEQYF | TGCGCCAGCAGCTCGGGACTAGCGGGAGGCCCCAGCTCCTACGAGCAGTACTTC
TRBJ1-2 | NA | NA | TRBV3-1/TRBV3-2 | 13 | CASSLRVGYGYTF | TGTGCCAGCAGCCTCCGGGTAGGCTATGGCTACACCTTC
TRBJ2-3 | NA | NA | TRBV7-9 | 15 | CASTLTGLGTDTQYF | TGTGCCAGCACCTTAACAGGGCTTGGCACAGATACGCAGTATTTT
TRBJ2-3 | once | NA | TRBV4-1 | 16 | CASSQGQVAATDTQYF | TGCGCCAGCAGCCAAGGACAGGTGGCCGCCACAGATACGCAGTATTTT
TRBJ2-2 | NA | NA | TRBV3-1/TRBV3-2 | 16 | CASSFAGLARPGELFF | TGTGCCAGCAGCTTCGCCGGGCTAGCAAGGCCCGGGGAGCTGTTTTTT
TRBJ2-1 | NA | NA | TRBV5-1 | 17 | CASSPPFRGNVLHEQFF | TGCGCCAGCAGCCCTCCTTTTCGCGGGAACGTTTTGCATGAGCAGTTCTTC
TRBJ2-7 | NA | NA | TRBV6-5 | 12 | CASREGFHEQYF | TGTGCCAGCAGGGAGGGTTTCCACGAGCAGTACTTC
TRBJ1-5 | NA | TRBD1 | TRBV19 | 17 | CASSKPPGQGSNQPQHF | TGTGCCAGTAGTAAGCCACCGGGACAGGGGAGCAATCAGCCCCAGCATTTT
TRBJ2-2 | few | NA | TRBV19 | 14 | CASSLLPGSGELFF | TGTGCCAGTAGCCTCCTTCCAGGTTCCGGGGAGCTGTTTTTT
TRBJ2-1 | NA | TRBD1 | TRBV6-5 | 14 | CASRQIQGINEQFF | TGTGCCAGCAGACAAATACAGGGGATCAATGAGCAGTTCTTC
TRBJ2-1 | once | NA | TRBV6-5 | 15 | CASSYSKGPYNEQFF | TGTGCCAGCAGTTACTCGAAGGGGCCCTACAATGAGCAGTTCTTC
TRBJ2-2 | NA | NA | TRBV6-5 | 16 | CASSYGSTTNTGELFF | TGTGCCAGCAGTTACGGGAGTACTACGAACACCGGGGAGCTGTTTTTT
TRBJ2-7 | NA | NA | TRBV3-1/TRBV3-2 | 11 | CASTRGLEQYF | TGTGCCAGCACCCGCGGTCTCGAGCAGTACTTC
TRBJ2-2 | NA | NA | TRBV11-2 | 15 | CASSFSVGPTGELFF | TGTGCCAGCAGCTTTAGCGTCGGACCCACCGGGGAGCTGTTTTTT
TRBJ1-5 | NA | TRBD1 | TRBV6-5 | 14 | CASSLQGGDQPQHF | TGTGCCAGCAGCCTACAGGGGGGAGATCAGCCCCAGCATTTT
TRBJ1-5 | NA | NA | TRBV7-9 | 13 | CASSPSSNQPQHF | TGTGCCAGCAGCCCCTCCAGCAATCAGCCCCAGCATTTT
TRBJ2-2 | NA | TRBD1 | TRBV20-1 | 15 | CSASTGGWNTGELFF | TGCAGTGCTAGTACAGGGGGCTGGAACACCGGGGAGCTGTTTTTT
TRBJ1-5 | NA | NA | TRBV2 | 12 | CASTSGYQPQHF | TGTGCCAGCACCTCAGGGTATCAGCCCCAGCATTTT
TRBJ1-1 | few | TRBD1 | TRBV19 | 16 | CATAGQGARSNTEAFF | TGTGCCACCGCTGGGCAGGGGGCGCGAAGTAACACTGAAGCTTTCTTT
TRBJ2-1 | NA | TRBD2 | TRBV7-9 | 16 | CASSPGLAGAFDEQFF | TGTGCCAGCAGCCCAGGTCTAGCGGGAGCGTTCGATGAGCAGTTCTTC
TRBJ2-1 | NA | NA | TRBV18 | 16 | CASSLTGGPLLHEQFF | TGTGCCAGCTCATTAACTGGGGGCCCCTTATTGCATGAGCAGTTCTTC
TRBJ1-2 | NA | NA | TRBV28 | 13 | CASSQTGLGGLLF | TGTGCCAGCAGTCAAACGGGACTAGGTGGTCTTTTATTC
TRBJ1-3 | NA | TRBD1 | TRBV5-1 | 18 | CASSFGRQGDFSGNTIYF | TGCGCCAGCAGCTTTGGCCGACAGGGAGACTTCTCTGGAAACACCATATATTTT
TRBJ2-1 | NA | NA | TRBV2 | 12 | CASSVVFDEQFF | TGTGCCAGCAGTGTAGTTTTCGATGAGCAGTTCTTC
TRBJ1-1 | few | NA | TRBV10-1 | 8 | CARQEAFF | TGCGCCAGACAGGAAGCTTTCTTT
TRBJ1-2 | NA | NA | TRBV30 | 12 | CAWYQVAYGYTF | TGTGCCTGGTATCAGGTGGCATATGGCTACACCTTC
TRBJ2-3 | NA | NA | TRBV6-6 | 15 | CASSWGGAPSDTQYF | TGTGCCAGCAGTTGGGGGGGCGCCCCGAGCGATACGCAGTATTTT
TRBJ2-3 | NA | TRBD1 | TRBV5-1 | 15 | CASSLGRGRWDTQYF | TGCGCCAGCAGCTTGGGCAGGGGGCGGTGGGATACGCAGTATTTT
TRBJ2-7 | once | NA | TRBV21-1 | 19 | CASSKIGGLTSGPSYEQYF | TGTGCCAGCAGCAAAATTGGGGGGTTGACTAGCGGGCCCTCCTACGAGCAGTACTTC